This T cell receptor beta chain comes out of a study of shared clonotypes between healthy human individuals. TCRdb's table, derived via immunoSEQ multiplex PCR, lists solely in-frame clones and lacks some. The data show 1.5 million to 2.5 million clones, approximately 94% seen once. V was clipped by 1 base and J by 1 base, with 11 bases between them. Germline assignment: CDR1 MGHRA and CDR2 YSYEKL. The CDR3 has 15 amino acids. A word on this clone: Its antigen remains unknown.

Only CD45RO-negative cells positively selected for CCR7 counted as naive CD8 cells, so terminally differentiated effector memory CD45RA+ cells were excluded. Study-level results: Researchers sampled blood only, noting tissue repertoires likely differ.

The chain recombines TRBV4-1 with TRBJ2-7; D is ambiguous. This TCR derives from a man between 18 and 29 years old in good health. The sequenced sample consisted of naive CD8+ T cells sorted from blood. The chain's CDR3 is CASSQVLAVSYEQYF. The CDR3 DNA reads as TGCGCCAGCAGCCAAGTCCTGGCAGTTTCCTACGAGCAGTACTTC.